This TCR beta chain stems from a study of blood T cell repertoires in COVID-19. Study overall: Samples of COVID-19 (acute and convalescent) were obtained from the United States, Italy and Spain. The analysed material was cDNA or gDNA that came from T cells, B-cell-depleted T cells, or PBMCs.

This clone was seen a few times. Other nucleotide sequences in the sample specify the same CDR3. Authors' data handling: Amplification with reference gene primers provided the estimates of nucleated cell counts. The method was immunoSEQ multiplex PCR; TCRdb's version includes in-frame clones alone and lacks a portion of them. The DNA was the basis for D and trimming; V, J and clone size are from that table. Of a few hundred thousand clones detected, more than 75% appear once; the ten largest clones hold around 8%. Germline values: CDR1 SGHRS, CDR2 YFSETQ. The CDR3 consists of 14 residues. Trimming took off 0 bases at V and 6 bases at J, with 10 bases between the two ends.

Sequenced: peripheral blood. The rearrangement links TRBV5-1 to TRBJ1-5; D unresolved. The sequence was collected from a woman aged 50 to 60 who had recovered from COVID-19. CDR3 DNA: TGCGCCAGCAGCTTGGAGACTGGTCGTCAGCCCCAGCATTTT. Protein sequence: CASSLETGRQPQHF.